The rows below give T cell receptor beta chains drawn from one sample of a study of blood T cell repertoires in COVID-19. Sequenced by immunoSEQ multiplex PCR; TCRdb stores in-frame clones only, minus some. This table holds around 340,000 clones, over 70% found once. The sequenced sample was peripheral blood. These receptors were taken from a man aged 25-45 years with active or convalescent COVID-19. The CDR3 runs from the conserved cysteine through the conserved F or W. The order of the fields is clone size, J gene, V gene, D gene, CDR3 protein, CDR3 DNA. D genes are given only for firm matches. Clone sizes are given selectively: once, few, many, or a class where the clone is expanded.

clone size: -
J gene: TRBJ2-7
V gene: TRBV20-1
D gene: TRBD2
CDR3 protein: CSASREVSYEQYF
CDR3 DNA: TGCAGTGCTAGTCGGGAGGTCTCCTACGAGCAGTACTTC

clone size: -
J gene: TRBJ2-1
V gene: TRBV28
D gene: TRBD2
CDR3 protein: CASIPGLDREQFF
CDR3 DNA: TGTGCCAGCATACCGGGACTAGACCGTGAGCAGTTCTTC

clone size: -
J gene: TRBJ2-7
V gene: TRBV18
D gene: TRBD2
CDR3 protein: CASSPPLSGSNEQYF
CDR3 DNA: TGTGCCAGCTCACCACCTCTCAGCGGGAGTAACGAGCAGTACTTC

clone size: few
J gene: TRBJ2-2
V gene: TRBV11-2
D gene: TRBD2
CDR3 protein: CASSWGLEAGELFF
CDR3 DNA: TGTGCCAGCAGCTGGGGACTAGAGGCCGGGGAGCTGTTTTTT

clone size: -
J gene: TRBJ2-1
V gene: TRBV24-1
D gene: TRBD2
CDR3 protein: CATRAGAAYNEQFF
CDR3 DNA: TGTGCCACAAGAGCGGGAGCGGCCTACAATGAGCAGTTCTTC

clone size: -
J gene: TRBJ1-2
V gene: TRBV24-1
D gene: TRBD1
CDR3 protein: CATSDRDSHGYTF
CDR3 DNA: TGTGCCACCAGTGATAGGGACAGCCATGGCTACACCTTC

clone size: few
J gene: TRBJ1-6
V gene: TRBV7-2
D gene: -
CDR3 protein: CASSLSRSSYNSPLHF
CDR3 DNA: TGTGCCAGCAGCTTATCTAGGTCCTCCTATAATTCACCCCTCCACTTT

clone size: -
J gene: TRBJ2-3
V gene: TRBV20-1
D gene: -
CDR3 protein: CSASRTLTDTQYF
CDR3 DNA: TGCAGTGCTAGTCGGACTCTTACAGATACGCAGTATTTT

clone size: -
J gene: TRBJ2-3
V gene: TRBV25-1
D gene: TRBD2
CDR3 protein: CASSRLAGSADTQYF
CDR3 DNA: TGTGCCAGCAGCCGACTAGCGGGGAGCGCAGATACGCAGTATTTT

clone size: -
J gene: TRBJ1-1
V gene: TRBV18
D gene: -
CDR3 protein: CASSPPAGTEAFF
CDR3 DNA: TGTGCCAGCTCACCACCGGCCGGGACTGAAGCTTTCTTT

clone size: -
J gene: TRBJ1-4
V gene: TRBV6-4
D gene: -
CDR3 protein: CARLMNATNEKLFF
CDR3 DNA: TGTGCCAGACTTATGAATGCAACTAATGAAAAACTGTTTTTT

clone size: once
J gene: TRBJ1-1
V gene: TRBV5-1
D gene: -
CDR3 protein: CASSLVGGPTEAFF
CDR3 DNA: TGCGCCAGCAGCTTGGTGGGGGGGCCCACTGAAGCTTTCTTT

clone size: once
J gene: TRBJ2-1
V gene: TRBV3-1/TRBV3-2
D gene: TRBD2
CDR3 protein: CASSQDPGLGAYNEQFF
CDR3 DNA: TGTGCCAGCAGCCAAGATCCAGGACTAGGGGCCTACAATGAGCAGTTCTTC

clone size: -
J gene: TRBJ2-6
V gene: TRBV10-3
D gene: -
CDR3 protein: CAISGPGQPPDVLTF
CDR3 DNA: TGTGCCATCAGTGGGCCTGGACAGCCCCCGGACGTCCTGACTTTC

clone size: -
J gene: TRBJ1-3
V gene: TRBV19
D gene: -
CDR3 protein: CASRLGQSSGNTIYF
CDR3 DNA: TGTGCCAGTAGGCTGGGGCAGAGCTCTGGAAACACCATATATTTT

clone size: once
J gene: TRBJ2-5
V gene: TRBV27
D gene: TRBD1
CDR3 protein: CASSLWGRGRETQYF
CDR3 DNA: TGTGCCAGCAGTTTATGGGGCAGGGGGCGGGAGACCCAGTACTTC

clone size: -
J gene: TRBJ1-1
V gene: TRBV4-1
D gene: TRBD1
CDR3 protein: CASSRYRGETEAFF
CDR3 DNA: TGCGCCAGCAGCCGGTACAGGGGGGAGACTGAAGCTTTCTTT

clone size: -
J gene: TRBJ2-1
V gene: TRBV6-2/TRBV6-3
D gene: -
CDR3 protein: CASSYSTMQFF
CDR3 DNA: TGTGCCAGCAGTTACTCCACAATGCAGTTCTTC

clone size: -
J gene: TRBJ2-1
V gene: TRBV7-8
D gene: TRBD1
CDR3 protein: CASSLQGRSYNEQFF
CDR3 DNA: TGTGCCAGCAGCCTACAGGGGAGATCCTACAATGAGCAGTTCTTC

clone size: -
J gene: TRBJ2-2
V gene: TRBV28
D gene: TRBD2
CDR3 protein: CASRLGLAETNTGELFF
CDR3 DNA: TGTGCCAGCAGACTCGGACTAGCGGAGACGAACACCGGGGAGCTGTTTTTT

clone size: -
J gene: TRBJ2-2
V gene: TRBV28
D gene: -
CDR3 protein: CASSSLLAPTGELFF
CDR3 DNA: TGTGCCAGCAGCTCACTCCTCGCACCAACCGGGGAGCTGTTTTTT

clone size: -
J gene: TRBJ2-7
V gene: TRBV4-2
D gene: TRBD2
CDR3 protein: CASSQDGLAGDEQYF
CDR3 DNA: TGTGCCAGCAGCCAGGACGGACTAGCGGGAGACGAGCAGTACTTC

clone size: -
J gene: TRBJ1-6
V gene: TRBV4-1
D gene: TRBD1
CDR3 protein: CASSHRGPGQGAFYSPLHF
CDR3 DNA: TGCGCCAGCAGCCACCGTGGGCCGGGACAGGGGGCTTTTTATTCACCCCTCCACTTT

clone size: once
J gene: TRBJ2-1
V gene: TRBV9
D gene: -
CDR3 protein: CASSPVFNEQFF
CDR3 DNA: TGTGCCAGCAGTCCCGTCTTCAATGAGCAGTTCTTC

clone size: -
J gene: TRBJ2-2
V gene: TRBV28
D gene: TRBD1
CDR3 protein: CASSLDRGLSAGELFF
CDR3 DNA: TGTGCCAGCAGTTTAGACAGGGGTTTAAGCGCCGGGGAGCTGTTTTTT

clone size: -
J gene: TRBJ2-7
V gene: TRBV18
D gene: TRBD2
CDR3 protein: CASSLAGRAADEQYF
CDR3 DNA: TGTGCCAGCTCGCTTGCCGGGAGGGCCGCGGACGAGCAGTACTTC

clone size: once
J gene: TRBJ2-2
V gene: TRBV6-5
D gene: -
CDR3 protein: CASTRRTTTGELFF
CDR3 DNA: TGTGCCAGCACCCGACGGACAACAACCGGGGAGCTGTTTTTT

clone size: few
J gene: TRBJ1-1
V gene: TRBV5-1
D gene: -
CDR3 protein: CASSFTDRTNTEAFF
CDR3 DNA: TGCGCCAGCAGCTTCACTGACAGGACGAACACTGAAGCTTTCTTT

clone size: once
J gene: TRBJ2-7
V gene: TRBV4-2
D gene: -
CDR3 protein: CASSQEGGGKSHEQYF
CDR3 DNA: TGTGCCAGCAGCCAAGAAGGAGGCGGGAAGTCCCACGAGCAGTACTTC

clone size: -
J gene: TRBJ1-3
V gene: TRBV5-1
D gene: -
CDR3 protein: CASSIGTAGGNTIYF
CDR3 DNA: TGCGCCAGCAGCATAGGGACGGCGGGGGGAAACACCATATATTTT

clone size: -
J gene: TRBJ2-3
V gene: TRBV30
D gene: -
CDR3 protein: CAWSGGGGPGADTQYF
CDR3 DNA: TGTGCCTGGAGTGGAGGGGGGGGCCCCGGGGCAGATACGCAGTATTTT

clone size: -
J gene: TRBJ2-7
V gene: TRBV5-6
D gene: TRBD1
CDR3 protein: CASSSGTGGPYEQYF
CDR3 DNA: TGTGCCAGCAGCTCTGGGACAGGGGGGCCCTACGAGCAGTACTTC

clone size: -
J gene: TRBJ2-1
V gene: TRBV14
D gene: -
CDR3 protein: CASSHLPSSSYNEQFF
CDR3 DNA: TGTGCCAGCAGCCATCTGCCTAGCAGCTCCTACAATGAGCAGTTCTTC

clone size: -
J gene: TRBJ1-1
V gene: TRBV7-6
D gene: -
CDR3 protein: CASSSDRNTEAFF
CDR3 DNA: TGTGCCAGCAGCTCGGACAGGAACACTGAAGCTTTCTTT

clone size: -
J gene: TRBJ2-3
V gene: TRBV9
D gene: TRBD2
CDR3 protein: CASSVSLGLTILTTDTQYF
CDR3 DNA: TGTGCCAGCAGCGTAAGCTTGGGACTAACCATACTAACCACAGATACGCAGTATTTT

clone size: -
J gene: TRBJ1-1
V gene: TRBV27
D gene: TRBD1
CDR3 protein: CASSLFGQGAFTEAFF
CDR3 DNA: TGTGCCAGCAGTTTATTTGGACAGGGGGCGTTCACTGAAGCTTTCTTT

clone size: once
J gene: TRBJ2-1
V gene: TRBV7-3
D gene: -
CDR3 protein: CASSQSAGVDEQFF
CDR3 DNA: TGTGCCAGCAGCCAAAGCGCAGGGGTGGATGAGCAGTTCTTC

clone size: -
J gene: TRBJ2-5
V gene: TRBV30
D gene: -
CDR3 protein: CAWSVQGSETQYF
CDR3 DNA: TGTGCCTGGAGTGTTCAGGGAAGCGAGACCCAGTACTTC

clone size: -
J gene: TRBJ1-1
V gene: TRBV21-1
D gene: -
CDR3 protein: CASSCPVNKGQGKEETGTEAFF
CDR3 DNA: TGTGCCAGCAGCTGCCCGGTGAATAAGGGACAGGGGAAAGAAGAGACGGGGACTGAAGCTTTCTTT

clone size: -
J gene: TRBJ2-3
V gene: TRBV7-3
D gene: TRBD2
CDR3 protein: CASSQGSGSTDTQYF
CDR3 DNA: TGTGCCAGCAGCCAGGGTAGCGGGAGCACAGATACGCAGTATTTT

clone size: -
J gene: TRBJ2-2
V gene: TRBV15
D gene: TRBD2
CDR3 protein: CATSRGGDTGELFF
CDR3 DNA: TGTGCCACCAGCAGGGGGGGGGACACCGGGGAGCTGTTTTTT

clone size: -
J gene: TRBJ2-7
V gene: TRBV11-3
D gene: TRBD1
CDR3 protein: CASSPRDRSYEQYF
CDR3 DNA: TGTGCCAGCAGCCCAAGGGACAGGTCCTACGAGCAGTACTTC

clone size: -
J gene: TRBJ2-2
V gene: TRBV6-2/TRBV6-3
D gene: -
CDR3 protein: CASSYSAPTGELFF
CDR3 DNA: TGTGCCAGCAGTTACTCAGCACCCACCGGGGAGCTGTTTTTT

clone size: once
J gene: TRBJ1-2
V gene: TRBV5-1
D gene: -
CDR3 protein: CASSPDGVYGYTF
CDR3 DNA: TGCGCCAGCAGCCCGGACGGGGTCTATGGCTACACCTTC

clone size: few
J gene: TRBJ1-2
V gene: TRBV28
D gene: -
CDR3 protein: CASSSRRPGYTF
CDR3 DNA: TGTGCCAGCAGTTCAAGGAGACCTGGCTACACCTTC

clone size: -
J gene: TRBJ1-4
V gene: TRBV29-1
D gene: -
CDR3 protein: CSVVFDSATNEKLFF
CDR3 DNA: TGCAGCGTCGTGTTCGACTCAGCAACTAATGAAAAACTGTTTTTT

clone size: -
J gene: TRBJ1-6
V gene: TRBV7-2
D gene: TRBD1
CDR3 protein: CASSSWTGSNSPLHF
CDR3 DNA: TGTGCCAGCAGCTCGTGGACAGGGAGCAATTCACCCCTCCACTTT

clone size: -
J gene: TRBJ1-3
V gene: TRBV28
D gene: -
CDR3 protein: CASSLPHLGNTIYF
CDR3 DNA: TGTGCCAGCAGTTTACCTCACCTAGGAAACACCATATATTTT

clone size: -
J gene: TRBJ2-7
V gene: TRBV7-6
D gene: TRBD2
CDR3 protein: CASSYSGRSDEQYF
CDR3 DNA: TGTGCCAGCAGCTATAGCGGGAGATCCGACGAGCAGTACTTC

clone size: -
J gene: TRBJ1-4
V gene: TRBV11-3
D gene: -
CDR3 protein: CASSMGLTEKLFF
CDR3 DNA: TGTGCCAGCAGCATGGGACTGACGGAAAAACTGTTTTTT

clone size: -
J gene: TRBJ1-4
V gene: TRBV28
D gene: -
CDR3 protein: CASSSTGQPNEKLFF
CDR3 DNA: TGTGCCAGCAGTTCAACAGGGCAGCCTAATGAAAAACTGTTTTTT

clone size: -
J gene: TRBJ1-3
V gene: TRBV3-1/TRBV3-2
D gene: -
CDR3 protein: CASSQVGRGSGNTIYF
CDR3 DNA: TGTGCCAGCAGCCAAGTTGGGAGGGGCTCTGGAAACACCATATATTTT

clone size: -
J gene: TRBJ1-1
V gene: TRBV6-5
D gene: -
CDR3 protein: CASSIRGAAEAFF
CDR3 DNA: TGTGCCAGCAGCATACGGGGGGCCGCTGAAGCTTTCTTT

clone size: -
J gene: TRBJ1-2
V gene: TRBV4-1
D gene: TRBD1
CDR3 protein: CASSQDRDSFYGYTF
CDR3 DNA: TGCGCCAGCAGCCAAGATAGGGACAGCTTCTATGGCTACACCTTC

clone size: -
J gene: TRBJ1-2
V gene: TRBV6-5
D gene: TRBD1
CDR3 protein: CASSYSPRTGVYGYTF
CDR3 DNA: TGTGCCAGCAGTTATTCCCCTAGGACAGGAGTTTATGGCTACACCTTC

clone size: -
J gene: TRBJ2-1
V gene: TRBV7-9
D gene: -
CDR3 protein: CASSLRFSYNEQFF
CDR3 DNA: TGTGCCAGCAGCTTGCGGTTTTCCTACAATGAGCAGTTCTTC

clone size: -
J gene: TRBJ1-6
V gene: TRBV4-2
D gene: TRBD1
CDR3 protein: CASTPTGASSYNSPLHF
CDR3 DNA: TGTGCCAGCACCCCGACAGGGGCGAGCTCCTATAATTCACCCCTCCACTTT

clone size: -
J gene: TRBJ2-6
V gene: TRBV5-1
D gene: -
CDR3 protein: CASTNSGANVLTF
CDR3 DNA: TGCGCCAGCACCAATTCTGGGGCCAACGTCCTGACTTTC

clone size: -
J gene: TRBJ1-6
V gene: TRBV5-1
D gene: TRBD1
CDR3 protein: CASSWGDRDDSPLHF
CDR3 DNA: TGCGCCAGCAGCTGGGGGGACAGGGACGATTCACCCCTCCACTTT